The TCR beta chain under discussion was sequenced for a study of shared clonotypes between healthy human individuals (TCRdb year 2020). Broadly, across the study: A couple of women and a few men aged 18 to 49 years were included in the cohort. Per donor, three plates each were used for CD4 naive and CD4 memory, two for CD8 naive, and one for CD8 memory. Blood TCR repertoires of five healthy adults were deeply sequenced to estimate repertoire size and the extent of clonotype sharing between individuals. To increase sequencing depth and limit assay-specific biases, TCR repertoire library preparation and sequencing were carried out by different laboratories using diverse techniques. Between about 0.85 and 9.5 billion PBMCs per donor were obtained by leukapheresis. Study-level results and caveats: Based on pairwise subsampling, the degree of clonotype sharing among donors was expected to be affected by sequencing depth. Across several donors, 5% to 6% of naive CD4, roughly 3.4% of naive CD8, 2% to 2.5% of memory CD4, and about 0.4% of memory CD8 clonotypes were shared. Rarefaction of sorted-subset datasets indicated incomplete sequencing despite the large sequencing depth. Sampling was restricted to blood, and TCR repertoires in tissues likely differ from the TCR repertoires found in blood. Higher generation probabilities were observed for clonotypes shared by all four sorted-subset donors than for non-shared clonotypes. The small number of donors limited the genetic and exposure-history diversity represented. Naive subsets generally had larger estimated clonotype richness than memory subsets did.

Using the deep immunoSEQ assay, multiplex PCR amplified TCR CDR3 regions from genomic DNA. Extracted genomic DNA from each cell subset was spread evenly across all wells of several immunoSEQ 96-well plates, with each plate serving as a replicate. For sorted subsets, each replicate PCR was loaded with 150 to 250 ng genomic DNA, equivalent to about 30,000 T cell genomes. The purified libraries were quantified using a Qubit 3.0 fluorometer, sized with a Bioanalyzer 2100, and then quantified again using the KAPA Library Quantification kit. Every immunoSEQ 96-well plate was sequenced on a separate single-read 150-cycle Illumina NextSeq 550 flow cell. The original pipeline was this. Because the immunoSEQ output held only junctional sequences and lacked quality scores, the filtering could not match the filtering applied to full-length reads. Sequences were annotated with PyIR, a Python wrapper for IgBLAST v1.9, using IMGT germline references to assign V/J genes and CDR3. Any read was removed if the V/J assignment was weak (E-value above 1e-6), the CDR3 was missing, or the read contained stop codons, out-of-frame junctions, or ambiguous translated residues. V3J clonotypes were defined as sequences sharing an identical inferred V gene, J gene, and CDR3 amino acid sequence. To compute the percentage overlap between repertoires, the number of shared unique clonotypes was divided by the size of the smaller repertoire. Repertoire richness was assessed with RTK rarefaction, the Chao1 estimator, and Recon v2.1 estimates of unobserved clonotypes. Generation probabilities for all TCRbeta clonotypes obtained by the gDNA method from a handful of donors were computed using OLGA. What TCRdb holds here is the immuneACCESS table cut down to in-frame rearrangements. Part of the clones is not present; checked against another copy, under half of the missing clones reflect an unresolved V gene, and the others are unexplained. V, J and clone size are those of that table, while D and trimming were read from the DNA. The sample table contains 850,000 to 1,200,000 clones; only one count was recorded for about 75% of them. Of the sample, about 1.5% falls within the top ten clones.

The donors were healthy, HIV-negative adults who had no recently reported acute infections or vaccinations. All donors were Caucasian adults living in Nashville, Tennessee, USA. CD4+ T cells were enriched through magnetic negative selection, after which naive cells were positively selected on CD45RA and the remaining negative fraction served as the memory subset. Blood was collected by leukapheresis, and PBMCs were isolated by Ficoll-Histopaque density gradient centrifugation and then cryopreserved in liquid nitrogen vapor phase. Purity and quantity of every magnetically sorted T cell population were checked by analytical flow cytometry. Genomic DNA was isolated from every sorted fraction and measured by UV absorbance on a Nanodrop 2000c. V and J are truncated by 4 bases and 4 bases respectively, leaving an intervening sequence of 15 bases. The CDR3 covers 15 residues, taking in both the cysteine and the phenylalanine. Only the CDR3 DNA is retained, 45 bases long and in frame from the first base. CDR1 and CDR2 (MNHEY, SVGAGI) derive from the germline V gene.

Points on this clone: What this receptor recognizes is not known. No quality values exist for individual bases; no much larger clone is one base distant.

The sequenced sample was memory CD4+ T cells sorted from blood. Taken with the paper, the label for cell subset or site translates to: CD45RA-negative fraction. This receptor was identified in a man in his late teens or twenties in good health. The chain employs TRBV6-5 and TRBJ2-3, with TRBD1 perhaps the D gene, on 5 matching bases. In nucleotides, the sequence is TGTGCCAGCAGTTCCACCGCATGGGGCCCAGATACGCAGTATTTT. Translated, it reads CASSSTAWGPDTQYF.